This entry lists 26 T cell receptor beta chains sequenced from one sample in a study of blood T cell repertoires in COVID-19. Data came from immunoSEQ multiplex PCR; TCRdb stores just in-frame clones and leaves some out. The data show about 120,000 clones, roughly 80% seen once. The sample consisted of peripheral blood. The receptors shown here come from a man aged 25-40 years with acute or convalescent COVID-19.

As concerns this clone: An end of the junction differs from the germline gene, which may be a read error. This chain connects TRBV7-7 to TRBJ2-5; 7 positions match TRBD2. The V gene's germline CDR1 is SSHAT and CDR2 FNYEAQ (reference sequence). CDR3 length equals 14 residues. CDR3 sequence (DNA): TGTGCTAGCAGCCGTAGGGGAGCGGGGGAGACCCAGTACTTC. Residues: CASSRRGAGETQYF.

The rearrangement uses TRBV3-1 (or the pseudogene TRBV3-2) and TRBJ2-7; TRBD1 aligns across 7 bases. Trimming took 1 base from V and 2 from J; bases not matched to a gene: 5. Germline-derived CDR1 and CDR2 are LGHDT and YNNKEL (reference sequence). The CDR3 runs to 15 residues. The CDR3 reads CASSQGTGLTYEQYF. CDR3 coding DNA: TGTGCCAGCAGCCAAGGGACAGGACTCACCTACGAGCAGTACTTC.

This clone has a handful of counts. V usage is TRBV25-1 and J usage is TRBJ1-1; 8 bases are shared with TRBD1. V lost 4 bases, J lost 7 bases, and 5 bases stayed unmatched. The CDR3 consists of 13 residues. In germline, CDR1 is MGHDK, CDR2 SYGVNS. The CDR3 bases are TGTGCCAGCAGTGGAGACAGGGGCAGTGAAGCTTTCTTT. Encoded protein: CASSGDRGSEAFF.

V and J are TRBV23-1 and TRBJ2-7; D uncertain. TRBV23-1 is an ORF for which the function is uncertain. V was trimmed by 8 bases and J by 3 bases, leaving 14 bases between them. The CDR3 totals 13 residues. CDR3 protein: CASPLTHLYEQYV. CDR3 nucleotide sequence: TGCGCCAGCCCTCTAACCCACCTCTACGAGCAGTACGTC.

This clone came up a few times. The genes are TRBV19 and TRBJ1-3; D is possibly TRBD1 (6 bases). The V gene lost 3 bases and the J gene lost 5 bases, with 17 bases spanning the gap. CDR1 LNHDA and CDR2 SQIVND come from the germline V gene (reference sequence). The CDR3 extends over 16 amino acids. In nucleotides, the CDR3 is TGTGCCAGTAGTATCACCCGGGACATTATGAGAAACACCATATATTTT. Protein: CASSITRDIMRNTIYF.

The chain joins TRBV11-1 to TRBJ1-1; D is uncertain. The CDR3 spans 13 residues. The V and J ends lost 5 bases and 3 bases respectively, with 10 bases between them. Germline CDR1 is SGHAT and CDR2 is FQDESV (reference sequence). In DNA form, the CDR3 reads TGTGCCAGCAGCATCAGGTACGACACTGAAGCTTTCTTT. This translates into CASSIRYDTEAFF.

The chain has TRBV2 and TRBJ1-1, with D uncertain. This CDR3 contains 13 residues. V gave up 0 bases and J gave up 6 bases, with 8 bases separating them. Germline values: CDR1 SNHLY, CDR2 FYNNEI. CDR3 in DNA: TGTGCCAGCAGTGAAGCGCGACGGGCTGAAGCTTTCTTT. It is translated as CASSEARRAEAFF.

This clone was detected only once. The rearrangement uses TRBV19 and TRBJ2-2, with D maybe TRBD2 (6 bases). This CDR3 has 15 residues. Germline values: CDR1 LNHDA, CDR2 SQIVND (reference sequence). V shed 7 bases and J shed 3 bases, with 15 bases lying between them. CDR3 amino acids: CASILGSGYTGELFF. CDR3 sequence (DNA): TGTGCCAGTATCCTCGGGAGCGGGTACACCGGGGAGCTGTTTTTT.

The chain joins TRBV4-1 to TRBJ1-1, with 8 bases identical to TRBD1. Germline CDR1 is MGHRA and CDR2 is YSYEKL. There are 14 residues in the CDR3. With 4 bases clipped from V and 3 bases from J, the junction kept 4 bases outside the gene matches. In DNA, the CDR3 is TGCGCCAGCAGCCCCACAGGGGGGTACACTGAAGCTTTCTTT. It specifies CASSPTGGYTEAFF.

The V and J genes are TRBV7-2 and TRBJ2-7; 7 positions agree with TRBD2. J lost 3 bases, V lost 2 bases, and 7 bases had no gene match. CDR3 length: 15 residues. The germline V gene has CDR1 SGHTA and CDR2 FQGNSA. The CDR3 DNA sequence: TGTGCCAGCAGCTTACTATCCGGGACTATCTACGAGCAGTACTTC. It encodes CASSLLSGTIYEQYF.

V and J are TRBV12-3 or TRBV12-4 and TRBJ2-7; tentative D call: TRBD2 (5 bases). CDR3 length: 13 amino acids. Trimming pared 4 bases from V and 3 bases from J, leaving 10 bases between. The CDR3 coding sequence is TGTGCCAGCAGTTCGGGGAAGAGCTACGAGCAGTACTTC. As protein: CASSSGKSYEQYF.

This chain links TRBV5-6 with TRBJ1-5, with D perhaps matching TRBD1 (5 bases). V was cut by 0 bases and J by 1 base, with 11 bases left in between. Per the germline V gene, CDR1 is SGHDT and CDR2 is YYEEEE. There are 16 residues in the CDR3. The CDR3 DNA follows: TGTGCCAGCAGCTTGGTAAGGGCAGGGAGCAATCAGCCCCAGCATTTT. Its translation: CASSLVRAGSNQPQHF.

The rearrangement links TRBV28 to TRBJ1-1; no clear D gene. This CDR3 has 12 amino acids. Germline V gene data show CDR1 as MDHEN and CDR2 as SYDVKM. V was shortened by 6 bases and J by 3 bases, with 8 bases between the two germline ends. Here the CDR3 reads CASSLLYTEAFF. The CDR3 bases are TGTGCCAGCAGCCTTCTATACACTGAAGCTTTCTTT.

This clone came up once. The rearrangement links TRBV7-9 to TRBJ1-1; D not resolved. V lost 2 bases, J lost 2 bases, and 9 bases lay in between. CDR3 length: 14 amino acids. Germline loops: CDR1 SEHNR, CDR2 FQNEAQ (reference sequence). The chain's CDR3 is CASSLLNVNTEAFF. The CDR3, as DNA: TGTGCCAGCAGCTTACTTAATGTAAACACTGAAGCTTTCTTT.

V usage is TRBV19 and J usage is TRBJ1-2; D is unclear. Trimming pared 5 bases from V and 4 bases from J, leaving 8 bases between. Germline CDR1 and CDR2: LNHDA and SQIVND (reference sequence). This CDR3 has 12 amino acids. DNA of the CDR3: TGTGCCAGTAGTCTCGACACCTATGGCTACACCTTC. This translates into CASSLDTYGYTF.

J is TRBJ2-6 and V is TRBV2; 8 nucleotides line up with TRBD1. Germline V lookup: CDR1 SNHLY, CDR2 FYNNEI. The CDR3 has 17 residues. The trim removed 6 bases at V and 0 bases at J, leaving 7 bases unmatched. CDR3: CASRAGTGVSGANVLTF. CDR3 bases: TGTGCCAGCAGAGCCGGGACAGGCGTCTCTGGGGCCAACGTCCTGACTTTC. The full variable domain, its missing parts supplied by reference TRBV2 and TRBJ2-6, is EPEVTQTPSHQVTQMGQEVILRCVPISNHLYFYWYRQILGQKVEFLVSFYNNEISEKSEIFDDQFSVERPDGSNFTLKIRSTKLEDSAMYFCASRAGTGVSGANVLTFGAGSRLTVL.

This CDR3 is CASSPSVRERGFYEQYF. The CDR3 coding sequence is TGTGCCAGCTCACCGTCGGTGCGGGAGCGGGGGTTCTACGAGCAGTACTTC. The chain links TRBV18 to TRBJ2-7; 8 nucleotides line up with TRBD2. The V gene end was trimmed by 3 bases and the J gene end by 3 bases; junction bases not matched to a gene: 13. Germline V gene sequence: CDR1 KGHSH, CDR2 LQKENI. CDR3 length equals 17 residues.

The rearrangement joins TRBV9 to TRBJ2-4; 9 bases line up with TRBD1. The V segment lost 0 bases and the J segment 6 bases; nucleotides outside the gene matches: 1. This CDR3 spans 14 amino acids. In germline, CDR1 is SGDLS, CDR2 YYNGEE. The CDR3: CASSVDRGPNIQYF. The CDR3 region has the DNA TGTGCCAGCAGCGTAGACAGGGGGCCAAACATTCAGTACTTC.

The V gene is TRBV19, the J gene TRBJ2-2, with a possible D match to TRBD2 (6 bases). The CDR3 runs 16 residues. Germline-derived CDR1 and CDR2 are LNHDA and SQIVND (reference sequence). Trimming shortened V by 5 bases and J by 1 base, and 14 bases separated the two germline ends. The CDR3 sequence is CASSPGLTRNTGELFF. In DNA, the CDR3 is TGTGCCAGTAGTCCCGGACTAACCCGGAACACCGGGGAGCTGTTTTTT.

V usage is TRBV3-1 (or the pseudogene TRBV3-2) and J usage is TRBJ1-1; D gene ambiguous. The CDR3 contains 12 residues. Per the germline V gene, CDR1 is LGHDT and CDR2 is YNNKEL (reference sequence). V dropped 1 base and J dropped 5 bases, with 5 bases sitting between them. In DNA, the CDR3 is TGTGCCAGCAGCCAAGTAGAGACTGAAGCTTTCTTT. The encoded protein is CASSQVETEAFF.

CDR3 DNA sequence: TGTGCCAGCAGTGAGCAGGGGGGAATCAATCAGCCCCAGCATTTT. As protein: CASSEQGGINQPQHF. This chain joins TRBV6-1 and TRBJ1-5; 7 nucleotides align to TRBD1. This CDR3 is 15 amino acids long. J was trimmed by 3 bases and V by 3 bases; bases with no gene match: 5. Germline-derived CDR1 and CDR2 are MNHNS and SASEGT.

The J gene is TRBJ2-2, the V gene TRBV5-5; 12 bases are a match to TRBD2. The CDR3 is 17 amino acids. The J segment lost 4 bases and the V segment lost 1 base, leaving 5 bases of the junction unmatched. Germline CDR1 SGHKS, CDR2 YYEKEE (reference sequence). The CDR3 reads CASSLILAGGSTGELFF. For the CDR3, the DNA is TGTGCCAGCAGCTTGATCCTAGCGGGAGGGAGCACCGGGGAGCTGTTTTTT. Complete variable domain (other parts from reference TRBV5-5 and TRBJ2-2): DAGVTQSPTHLIKTRGQQVTLRCSPISGHKSVSWYQQVLGQGPQFIFQYYEKEERGRGNFPDRFSARQFPNYSSELNVNALLLGDSALYLCASSLILAGGSTGELFFGEGSRLTVL.

CDR3 region: CASSVPSSGANVLTF. In DNA form, the CDR3 reads TGTGCCAGCAGCGTACCGAGCTCTGGGGCCAACGTCCTGACTTTC. The V and J genes are TRBV9 and TRBJ2-6, with unresolved D. There are 15 residues in the CDR3. Trimming removed 1 base at V and 0 bases at J, with 5 bases between. The germline V gene encodes CDR1 SGDLS and CDR2 YYNGEE.

The chain recombines TRBV7-9 with TRBJ2-7, with D perhaps TRBD2 (5 bases). The CDR3 length is 15 residues. V gave up 3 bases and J gave up 6 bases, with 18 bases separating them. CDR1 and CDR2 (germline): SEHNR, FQNEAQ (reference sequence). CDR3 in amino acids: CASSFRVCSSLEQYV. The CDR3 DNA sequence: TGTGCCAGCAGCTTCCGAGTCTGCTCTAGCCTCGAGCAGTACGTC.

This chain links TRBV10-1 with TRBJ2-3, with D perhaps matching TRBD2 (5 bases). The CDR3 contains 15 residues. V gave up 3 bases and J gave up 3 bases, with 13 bases separating them. The germline CDR1 and CDR2 sequences are WNHNN and SYGVQD (reference sequence). The CDR3 spells CASSDSASWTDTQYF. Written as DNA, the CDR3 is TGCGCCAGCAGTGATTCGGCTAGCTGGACAGATACGCAGTATTTT.

This clone was counted a few times. V is TRBV27 and J is TRBJ2-7; TRBD2 matches at 7 bases. Germline trimming cut 7 bases from V and 7 bases from J; bases unmatched to any gene: 7. The germline V gene has CDR1 MNHEY and CDR2 SMNVEV (reference sequence). There are 12 residues in the CDR3. The CDR3: CASTGSGGEQYV. CDR3 nucleotide sequence: TGTGCCAGCACCGGGTCCGGGGGGGAGCAGTACGTC.